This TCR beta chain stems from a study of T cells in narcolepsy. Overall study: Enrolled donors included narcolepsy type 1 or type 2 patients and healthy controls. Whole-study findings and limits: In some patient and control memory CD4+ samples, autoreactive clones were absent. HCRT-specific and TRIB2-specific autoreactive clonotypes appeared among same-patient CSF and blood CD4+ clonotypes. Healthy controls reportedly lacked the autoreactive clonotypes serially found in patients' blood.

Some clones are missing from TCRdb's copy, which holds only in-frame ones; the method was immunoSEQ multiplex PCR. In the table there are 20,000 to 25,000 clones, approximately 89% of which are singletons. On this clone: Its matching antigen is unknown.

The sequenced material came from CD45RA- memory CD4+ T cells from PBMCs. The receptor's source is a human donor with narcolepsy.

CDR3 coding DNA: TGTGCCAGCAGCCAAGATCTCGCGGGGACCAACACCGGGGAGCTGTTTTTT. It is translated as CASSQDLAGTNTGELFF. The chain couples TRBV4-2 to TRBJ2-2; possibly TRBD2 for D (6 bases). Germline V CDR1 and CDR2: LGHNA, YNFKEQ. The CDR3 has 17 amino acids. V was clipped by 0 bases and J by 2 bases, with 13 bases between them.